Listed below are T cell receptor beta chains from one sample, sequenced in a study of blood T cell repertoires in COVID-19. Clones were sequenced by immunoSEQ multiplex PCR, and TCRdb holds only the in-frame ones, with some missing. The repertoire consists of over 250,000 clones, with about four fifths occurring once and the leading ten covering around 1.6%. The material sequenced was peripheral blood. The receptors were sampled from a human donor with COVID-19, enrolled during active disease. The donor label of this sample is uncertain. The CDR3 runs from the conserved cysteine through the conserved F or W. The D gene is left open where the match is weak. Size is stated for part of the rows, as once, few or many counts, or as a class when the clone is expanded.

v_gene	d_gene	abundance	j_gene	CDR3nt	CDR3aa
TRBV28	TRBD1	many	TRBJ2-7	TGTGCCAGCAGTTTGACAGGGGTCGAGCAGTACTTC	CASSLTGVEQYF
TRBV2	.	.	TRBJ2-2	TGTGCCAGCAGGGAGGGTCTGACTCCCGGGGAGCTGTTTTTT	CASREGLTPGELFF
TRBV18	TRBD1	.	TRBJ2-7	TGTGCCAGCTCACCACCGGTGAGGACAGGGGTCTACGAGCAGTACTTC	CASSPPVRTGVYEQYF
TRBV19	TRBD1	.	TRBJ2-7	TGTGCCAGTAGTTCAACCGGGACAGGGGATTTCCACGAGCAGTACTTC	CASSSTGTGDFHEQYF
TRBV30	.	.	TRBJ2-5	TGTGCCTGGAGTAACGACAGGTGGAATGGAGGCCAGTACTTC	CAWSNDRWNGGQYF
TRBV5-8	.	.	TRBJ2-1	TGTGCCAGCCTCGGACGACTACGCTACAATGAGCAGTTCTTC	CASLGRLRYNEQFF
TRBV7-2	.	.	TRBJ1-1	TGTGCCAGCAGCTTAGCTGTGACAGTGATGAACACTGAAGCTTTCTTT	CASSLAVTVMNTEAFF
TRBV6-5	TRBD1	.	TRBJ1-3	TGTGCCAGCAGTCGAGGACAGGGCTCTGGAAACACCATATATTTT	CASSRGQGSGNTIYF
TRBV19	.	.	TRBJ1-4	TGTGCCAGTAGAATGGTACAGGGCGGTGAAAAACTGTTTTTT	CASRMVQGGEKLFF
TRBV5-1	TRBD1	.	TRBJ2-7	TGCGCCAGCAGCTTACACAGGGGGCGCGAGCAGTACTTC	CASSLHRGREQYF
TRBV7-9	TRBD1	.	TRBJ2-1	TGTGCCAGCAGCGAGGACAGGGGGTTCGATGAGCAGTTCTTC	CASSEDRGFDEQFF
TRBV19	.	.	TRBJ1-3	TGTGCCAGTAGTCGCGATGGAAACACCATATATTTT	CASSRDGNTIYF
TRBV28	.	.	TRBJ1-4	TGTGCCAGCAGTTTCCGGACTTCCCTAAATGAAAAACTGTTTTTT	CASSFRTSLNEKLFF
TRBV5-1	TRBD1	.	TRBJ2-3	TGCGCCAGCAGGTCGGCGACAGGGGTGGGGGATACGCAGTATTTT	CASRSATGVGDTQYF
TRBV10-1	TRBD1	once	TRBJ1-1	TGCGCCAGCAGTGAGGCAACAGGGGGGTCCCTCATGAACACTGAAGCTTTCTTT	CASSEATGGSLMNTEAFF
TRBV29-1	.	.	TRBJ1-3	TGCAGCGTTGAACCTGGAGATCGAAACACCATATATTTT	CSVEPGDRNTIYF